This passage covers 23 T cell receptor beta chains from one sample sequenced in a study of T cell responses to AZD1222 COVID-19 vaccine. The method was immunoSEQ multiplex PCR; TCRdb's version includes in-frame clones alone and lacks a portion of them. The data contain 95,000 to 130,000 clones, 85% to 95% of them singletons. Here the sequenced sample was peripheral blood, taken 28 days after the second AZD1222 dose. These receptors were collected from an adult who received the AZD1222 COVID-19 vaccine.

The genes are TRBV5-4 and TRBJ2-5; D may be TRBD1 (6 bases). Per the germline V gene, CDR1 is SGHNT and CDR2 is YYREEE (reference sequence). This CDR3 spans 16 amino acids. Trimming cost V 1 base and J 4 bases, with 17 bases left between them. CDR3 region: CASSLPPDREGETQYF. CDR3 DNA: TGTGCCAGCAGCTTGCCCCCGGACAGAGAAGGAGAGACCCAGTACTTC.

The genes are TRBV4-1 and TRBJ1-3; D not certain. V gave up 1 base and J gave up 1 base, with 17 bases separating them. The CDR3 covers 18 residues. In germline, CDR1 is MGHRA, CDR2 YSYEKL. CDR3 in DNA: TGCGCCAGCAGCCAAGGCTCTGATCGGACCTTATCTGGAAACACCATATATTTT. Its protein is CASSQGSDRTLSGNTIYF.

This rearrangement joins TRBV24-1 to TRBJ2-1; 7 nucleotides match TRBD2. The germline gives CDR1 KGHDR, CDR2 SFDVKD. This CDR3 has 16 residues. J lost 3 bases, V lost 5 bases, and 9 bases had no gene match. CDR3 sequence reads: CATSAHGERGYNEQFF. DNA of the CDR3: TGTGCCACCAGTGCCCACGGAGAGCGGGGCTACAATGAGCAGTTCTTC.

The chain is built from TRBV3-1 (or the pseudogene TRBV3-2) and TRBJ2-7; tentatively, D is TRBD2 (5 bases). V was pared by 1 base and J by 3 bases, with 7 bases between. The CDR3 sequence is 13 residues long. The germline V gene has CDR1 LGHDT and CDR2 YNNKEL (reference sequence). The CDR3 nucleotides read TGTGCCAGCAGCCAAGGTGAGGGCTACGAGCAGTACTTC. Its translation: CASSQGEGYEQYF.

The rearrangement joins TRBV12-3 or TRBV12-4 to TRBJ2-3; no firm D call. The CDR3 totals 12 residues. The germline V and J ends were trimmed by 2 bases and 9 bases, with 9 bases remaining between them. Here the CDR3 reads CASSLIVPTQYF. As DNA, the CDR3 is TGTGCCAGCAGTTTAATCGTCCCCACGCAGTATTTT.

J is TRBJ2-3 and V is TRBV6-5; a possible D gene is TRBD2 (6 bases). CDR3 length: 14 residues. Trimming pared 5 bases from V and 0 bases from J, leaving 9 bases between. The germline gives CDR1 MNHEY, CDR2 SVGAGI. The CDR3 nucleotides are TGTGCCAGCAGTAAAAGCGGGAGCACAGATACGCAGTATTTT. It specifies CASSKSGSTDTQYF.

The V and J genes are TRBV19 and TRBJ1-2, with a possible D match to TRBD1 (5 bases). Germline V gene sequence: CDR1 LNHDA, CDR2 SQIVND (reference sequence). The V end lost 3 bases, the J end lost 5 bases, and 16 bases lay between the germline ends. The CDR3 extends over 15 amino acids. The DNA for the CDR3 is TGTGCCAGTAGTATCGCGGGCAGGGTGTTATATGGCTACACCTTC. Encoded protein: CASSIAGRVLYGYTF.

The chain's CDR3 is CASSLGTGLNYGYTF. As DNA, the CDR3 is TGTGCCAGCAGTTTGGGGACAGGGCTTAACTATGGCTACACCTTC. The chain has TRBV28 and TRBJ1-2; TRBD1 matches 9 bases. Germline V CDR1 and CDR2: MDHEN, SYDVKM. The CDR3 spans 15 residues. The ends lost 3 bases at V and 1 base at J; junction bases unmatched: 3.

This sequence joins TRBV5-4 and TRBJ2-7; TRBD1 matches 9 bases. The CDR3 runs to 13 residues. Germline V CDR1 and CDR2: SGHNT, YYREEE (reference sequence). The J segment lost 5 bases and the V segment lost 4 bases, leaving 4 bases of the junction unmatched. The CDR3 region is CASSVDRGDEQYF. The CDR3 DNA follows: TGTGCCAGCAGCGTGGACAGGGGAGACGAGCAGTACTTC.

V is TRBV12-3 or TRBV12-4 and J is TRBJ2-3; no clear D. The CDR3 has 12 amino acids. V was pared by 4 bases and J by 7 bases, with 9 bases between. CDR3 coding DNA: TGTGCCAGCAGTTCCGGAGTAAATACGCAGTATTTT. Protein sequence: CASSSGVNTQYF.

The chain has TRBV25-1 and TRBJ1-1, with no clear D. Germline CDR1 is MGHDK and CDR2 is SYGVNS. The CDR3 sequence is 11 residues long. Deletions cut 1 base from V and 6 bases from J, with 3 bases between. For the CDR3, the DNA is TGTGCCAGCAGTGAATTTCCTGAAGCTTTCTTT. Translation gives CASSEFPEAFF.

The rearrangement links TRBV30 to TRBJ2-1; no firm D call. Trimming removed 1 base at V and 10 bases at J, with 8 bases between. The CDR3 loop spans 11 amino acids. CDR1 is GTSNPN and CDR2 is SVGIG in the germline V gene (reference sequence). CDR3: CAWSDTREQFF. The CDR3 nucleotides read TGTGCCTGGAGTGACACCCGGGAGCAGTTCTTC.

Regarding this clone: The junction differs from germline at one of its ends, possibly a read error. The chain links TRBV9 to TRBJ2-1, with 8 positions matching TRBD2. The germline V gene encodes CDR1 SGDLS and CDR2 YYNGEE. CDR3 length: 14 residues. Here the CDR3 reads CASSGKSSYNEQFF. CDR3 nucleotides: TGTGCCAGTAGCGGGAAGAGCTCCTACAATGAGCAGTTCTTC.

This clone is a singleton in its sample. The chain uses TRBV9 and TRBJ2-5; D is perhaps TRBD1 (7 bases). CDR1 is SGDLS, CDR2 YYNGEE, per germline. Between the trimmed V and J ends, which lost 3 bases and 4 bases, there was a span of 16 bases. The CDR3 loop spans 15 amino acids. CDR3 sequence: CASSEGAGRGETQYF. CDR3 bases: TGTGCCAGCAGCGAGGGGGCGGGAAGGGGAGAGACCCAGTACTTC.

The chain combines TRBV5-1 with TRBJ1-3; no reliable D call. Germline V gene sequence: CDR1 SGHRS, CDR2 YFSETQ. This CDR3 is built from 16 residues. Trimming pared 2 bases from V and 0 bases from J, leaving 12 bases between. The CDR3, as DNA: TGCGCCAGCAGCTTCACCGACTCTAGCTCTGGAAACACCATATATTTT. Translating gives CASSFTDSSSGNTIYF. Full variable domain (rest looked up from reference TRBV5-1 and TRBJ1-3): KAGVTQTPRYLIKTRGQQVTLSCSPISGHRSVSWYQQTPGQGLQFLFEYFSETQRNKGNFPGRFSGRQFSNSRSEMNVSTLELGDSALYLCASSFTDSSSGNTIYFGEGSWLTVV.

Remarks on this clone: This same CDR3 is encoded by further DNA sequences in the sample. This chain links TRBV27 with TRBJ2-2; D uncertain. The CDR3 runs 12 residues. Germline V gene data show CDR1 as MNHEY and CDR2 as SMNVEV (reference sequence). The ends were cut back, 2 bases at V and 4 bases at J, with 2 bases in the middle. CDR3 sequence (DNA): TGTGCCAGCAGTTTACTCACCGGGGAGCTGTTTTTT. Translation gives CASSLLTGELFF.

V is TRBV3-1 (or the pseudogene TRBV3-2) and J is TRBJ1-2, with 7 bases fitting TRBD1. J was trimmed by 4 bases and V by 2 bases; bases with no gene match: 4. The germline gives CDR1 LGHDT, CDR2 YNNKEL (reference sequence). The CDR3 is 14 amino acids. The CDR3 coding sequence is TGTGCCAGCAGCCAACCTGGGACAGTCTATGGCTACACCTTC. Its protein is CASSQPGTVYGYTF.

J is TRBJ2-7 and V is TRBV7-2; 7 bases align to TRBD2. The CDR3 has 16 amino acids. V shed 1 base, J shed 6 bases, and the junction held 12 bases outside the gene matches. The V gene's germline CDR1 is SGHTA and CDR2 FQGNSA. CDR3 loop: CASSLGGSGSYSEQYF. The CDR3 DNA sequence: TGTGCCAGCAGCTTAGGTGGTAGCGGGTCTTATAGCGAGCAGTACTTC.

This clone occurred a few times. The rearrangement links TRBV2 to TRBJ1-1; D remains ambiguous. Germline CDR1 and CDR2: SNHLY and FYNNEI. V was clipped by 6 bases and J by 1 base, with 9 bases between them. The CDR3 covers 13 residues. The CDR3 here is CASRTDTNTEAFF. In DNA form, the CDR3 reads TGTGCCAGCAGAACCGACACGAACACTGAAGCTTTCTTT.

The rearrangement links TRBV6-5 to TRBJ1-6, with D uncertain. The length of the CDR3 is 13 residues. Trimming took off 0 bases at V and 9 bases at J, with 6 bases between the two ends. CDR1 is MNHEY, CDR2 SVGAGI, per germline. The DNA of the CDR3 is TGTGCCAGCAGTTACTCGGGCAGTTCACCCCTCCACTTT. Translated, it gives CASSYSGSSPLHF.

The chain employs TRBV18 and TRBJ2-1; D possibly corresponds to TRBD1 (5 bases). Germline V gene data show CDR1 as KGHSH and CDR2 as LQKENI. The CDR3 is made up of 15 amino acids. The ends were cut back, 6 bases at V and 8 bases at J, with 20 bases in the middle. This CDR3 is CASSFLSGRVDEQFF. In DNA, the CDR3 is TGTGCCAGCTCTTTTTTGAGTGGCAGGGTCGATGAGCAGTTCTTC. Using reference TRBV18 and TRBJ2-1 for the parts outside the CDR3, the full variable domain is NAGVMQNPRHLVRRRGQEARLRCSPMKGHSHVYWYRQLPEEGLKFMVYLQKENIIDESGMPKERFSAEFPKEGPSILRIQQVVRGDSAAYFCASSFLSGRVDEQFFGPGTRLTVL.

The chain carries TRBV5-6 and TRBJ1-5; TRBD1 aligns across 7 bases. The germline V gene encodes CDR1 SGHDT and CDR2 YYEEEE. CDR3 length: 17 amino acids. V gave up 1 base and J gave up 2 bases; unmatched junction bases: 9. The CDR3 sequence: CASSLRQGTIGNQPQHF. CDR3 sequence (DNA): TGTGCCAGCAGCTTGAGACAGGGAACTATTGGCAATCAGCCCCAGCATTTT.

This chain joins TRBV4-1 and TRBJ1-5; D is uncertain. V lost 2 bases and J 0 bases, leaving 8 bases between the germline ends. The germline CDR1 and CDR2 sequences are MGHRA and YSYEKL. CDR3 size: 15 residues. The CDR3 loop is CASSQMGLSNQPQHF. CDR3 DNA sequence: TGCGCCAGCAGCCAAATGGGCCTTAGCAATCAGCCCCAGCATTTT.